These T cell receptor beta chains were read from a single sample in a study of lymphopenia after photon versus proton radiotherapy. Produced via immunoSEQ multiplex PCR; TCRdb's table is partial and in-frame only. The sample lists about 24,000 clones, roughly 80% occurring once. The specimen comprised peripheral blood, sampled from a patient treated with photon-based radiotherapy. These receptors all come from a man aged 35-49 years with gastric cancer. Both conserved end residues are part of each CDR3. A D gene is named only where the DNA matches it firmly. Clone size is stated in some rows and not others, as once, few, many or a class when expanded.

V,J,D,size,CDR3,DNA
TRBV7-8,TRBJ2-3,-,-,CASSLRAGYTDTQYF,TGTGCCAGCAGCCTCCGGGCGGGATACACAGATACGCAGTATTTT
TRBV13,TRBJ2-7,TRBD2,-,CASSPGLAGGYEQYF,TGTGCCAGCAGCCCGGGACTAGCGGGGGGCTACGAGCAGTACTTC
TRBV6-1,TRBJ2-2,TRBD1,-,CASSEQGWAGELFF,TGTGCCAGCAGCGAACAGGGGTGGGCCGGGGAGCTGTTTTTT
TRBV5-4,TRBJ1-4,-,-,CASSARGANEKLFF,TGTGCCAGCAGCGCCAGGGGAGCTAATGAAAAACTGTTTTTT
TRBV4-3,TRBJ1-2,TRBD1,once,CASSRKVTGGDLNYGYTF,TGCGCCAGCAGCCGAAAGGTCACAGGGGGCGACTTGAACTATGGCTACACCTTC
TRBV5-8,TRBJ2-7,-,-,CASSLVREDEQYF,TGTGCCAGCAGCTTGGTTAGGGAGGACGAGCAGTACTTC
TRBV9,TRBJ1-2,-,-,CASSRASQNYGYTF,TGTGCCAGCAGTCGAGCATCTCAAAACTATGGCTACACCTTC
TRBV5-1,TRBJ2-1,-,-,CASSLRGYNEQFF,TGCGCCAGCAGCTTACGAGGCTACAATGAGCAGTTCTTC
TRBV6-1,TRBJ1-5,-,-,CASTIHSNQPQHF,TGTGCCAGCACCATCCATAGCAATCAGCCCCAGCATTTT
TRBV25-1,TRBJ2-7,-,-,CATVAFITHEQYF,TGTGCCACCGTCGCCTTTATAACCCACGAGCAGTACTTC
TRBV5-1,TRBJ2-3,-,-,CASSSANRDTDTQYF,TGCGCCAGCAGCTCCGCTAACAGGGACACAGATACGCAGTATTTT
TRBV28,TRBJ2-2,-,-,CASRMTEWGNTGELFF,TGTGCCAGCAGGATGACTGAGTGGGGGAACACCGGGGAGCTGTTTTTT
TRBV19,TRBJ1-3,-,-,CASCRGGSGNTIYF,TGTGCCAGTTGCCGGGGGGGCTCTGGAAACACCATATATTTT
TRBV27,TRBJ2-5,TRBD1,once,CASSHLGTEETQYF,TGTGCCAGCAGTCACTTGGGGACAGAAGAGACCCAGTACTTC
TRBV27,TRBJ2-1,TRBD2,once,CASSLLAGGLNEQFF,TGTGCCAGCAGTTTACTAGCGGGGGGGCTCAATGAGCAGTTCTTC
TRBV14,TRBJ1-1,-,once,CASSQVVNTEAFF,TGTGCCAGCAGCCAAGTGGTGAACACTGAAGCTTTCTTT
TRBV2,TRBJ1-4,-,-,CASRDDREKLFF,TGTGCCAGCAGGGACGACAGGGAAAAACTGTTTTTT
TRBV5-6,TRBJ2-5,-,once,CASRTSSETQYF,TGTGCCAGCAGGACGAGTTCCGAGACCCAGTACTTC
TRBV4-2,TRBJ1-2,-,-,CASSQAGSNYGYTF,TGTGCCAGCAGCCAAGCGGGTTCTAACTATGGCTACACCTTC
TRBV5-4,TRBJ1-6,-,-,CASSLELNSPLHF,TGTGCCAGCAGCTTGGAGCTAAATTCACCCCTCCACTTT
TRBV5-1,TRBJ1-1,-,-,CASSPVGSTEAFF,TGCGCCAGCAGCCCGGTGGGGAGCACTGAAGCTTTCTTT
TRBV29-1,TRBJ2-7,-,once,CSVVLNLSYEQYF,TGCAGCGTTGTGCTCAATCTCAGCTACGAGCAGTACTTC
TRBV19,TRBJ2-4,-,-,CASSPLAKNIQYF,TGTGCCAGTAGCCCTCTAGCCAAAAACATTCAGTACTTC
TRBV4-2,TRBJ2-7,-,once,CASSRQRAGTGYHEQYF,TGTGCCAGCAGCCGACAAAGAGCAGGGACGGGTTACCACGAGCAGTACTTC
TRBV11-3,TRBJ1-1,-,once,CASSTGRREPEAFF,TGTGCCAGCAGCACAGGGAGGAGGGAACCTGAAGCTTTCTTT
TRBV7-2,TRBJ2-3,-,-,CASSYPTDTQYF,TGTGCCAGCAGCTATCCCACAGATACGCAGTATTTT
TRBV5-4,TRBJ2-7,-,-,CASSLGHLSSYEQYF,TGTGCCAGCAGCTTGGGACACTTGAGCTCCTACGAGCAGTACTTC
TRBV5-1,TRBJ1-5,TRBD1,-,CASSSGQGNQPQHF,TGCGCCAGCAGCTCGGGACAGGGCAATCAGCCCCAGCATTTT
TRBV19,TRBJ2-1,-,-,CASSLQLTGHNEQFF,TGTGCCAGTAGCCTGCAACTCACTGGCCACAATGAGCAGTTCTTC
TRBV4-2,TRBJ1-5,TRBD1,few,CASSQGDRYSNQPQHF,TGTGCCAGCAGCCAAGGGGACAGGTATAGCAATCAGCCCCAGCATTTT
TRBV4-1,TRBJ1-5,-,-,CASSQVLQYYSNQPQHF,TGCGCCAGCAGCCAAGTTCTTCAGTACTATAGCAATCAGCCCCAGCATTTT
TRBV10-3,TRBJ1-5,-,-,CAISEGRESNQPQHF,TGTGCCATCAGTGAGGGCAGGGAGAGCAATCAGCCCCAGCATTTT
TRBV7-9,TRBJ1-6,-,-,CASSLNPINSPLHF,TGTGCCAGCAGCTTGAACCCGATTAATTCACCCCTCCACTTT
TRBV7-6,TRBJ2-2,TRBD1,-,CASSTGQWWGGELFF,TGTGCCAGCAGCACGGGACAGTGGTGGGGCGGGGAGCTGTTTTTT
TRBV2,TRBJ1-4,-,-,CASSVEGGLEKLFF,TGTGCCAGCAGTGTAGAGGGGGGCCTGGAAAAACTGTTTTTT
TRBV7-9,TRBJ2-7,-,-,CASSPVVTYEQYF,TGTGCCAGCAGCCCCGTCGTGACCTACGAGCAGTACTTC
TRBV4-2,TRBJ2-4,-,few,CASSQDYPSGKNIQYF,TGTGCCAGCAGCCAAGACTACCCCTCTGGCAAAAACATTCAGTACTTC